The 7 T cell receptor beta chains below all came from one sample that was sequenced in a study of cytomegalovirus exposure and HLA in healthy donors. Method: immunoSEQ multiplex PCR; TCRdb's copy keeps in-frame clones and lacks some. The data show around 300,000 clones, approximately 85% seen once. Sequenced sample: PBMCs. The source is a man aged 25-45 years in good health and CMV-seronegative.

V usage is TRBV18 and J usage is TRBJ1-1, with 8 bases identical to TRBD1. Germline V CDR1 and CDR2: KGHSH, LQKENI. V shed 3 bases, J shed 0 bases, and the junction held 15 bases outside the gene matches. The CDR3 totals 19 residues. CDR3 coding DNA: TGTGCCAGCTCACCCGACAGGGGTCTCGTGGCATCTATGAACACTGAAGCTTTCTTT. Residues: CASSPDRGLVASMNTEAFF.

This clone was observed a handful of times. The rearrangement uses TRBV6-6 and TRBJ2-5; 7 bases match TRBD1. Germline CDR1 is MNHNY and CDR2 is SVGAGI (reference sequence). The CDR3 has 14 residues. V lost 5 bases, J lost 1 base, and 4 bases stayed unmatched. CDR3 loop: CASSPEGAQETQYF. In nucleotides, the CDR3 is TGTGCCAGCAGTCCCGAGGGGGCCCAAGAGACCCAGTACTTC.

The CDR3 sequence: CASSPLGRGGRETQYF. CDR3 bases: TGTGCCAGCAGCCCCTTGGGGCGGGGGGGCCGGGAGACCCAGTACTTC. The chain joins TRBV14 to TRBJ2-5; the match to TRBD2 covers 9 bases. This CDR3 contains 16 residues. V was pared by 4 bases and J by 5 bases, with 11 bases of the junction left unmatched. Germline V gives CDR1 SGHDN, CDR2 FVKESK. Variable domain in full (rest from reference TRBV14 and TRBJ2-5): EAGVTQFPSHSVIEKGQTVTLRCDPISGHDNLYWYRRVMGKEIKFLLHFVKESKQDESGMPNNRFLAERTGGTYSTLKVQPAELEDSGVYFCASSPLGRGGRETQYFGPGTRLLVL.

V and J are TRBV18 and TRBJ1-1; 9 bases line up with TRBD1. Trimming at V came to 4 bases and at J to 5 bases, leaving 2 bases not matched to a gene. This CDR3 is built from 13 residues. Germline V gene data show CDR1 as KGHSH and CDR2 as LQKENI. The CDR3 bases are TGTGCCAGCTCACGGACAGGGGTGACTGAAGCTTTCTTT. Amino acids: CASSRTGVTEAFF. The entire variable domain, with the rest obtained from reference TRBV18 and TRBJ1-1, is as follows: NAGVMQNPRHLVRRRGQEARLRCSPMKGHSHVYWYRQLPEEGLKFMVYLQKENIIDESGMPKERFSAEFPKEGPSILRIQQVVRGDSAAYFCASSRTGVTEAFFGQGTRLTVV.

The CDR3 loop reads CASSESANYGYTF. The CDR3 DNA reads TGTGCCAGCAGTGAGAGCGCGAACTATGGCTACACCTTC. The chain joins TRBV6-4 to TRBJ1-2, with D uncertain. The CDR3 is 13 residues long. V was clipped by 3 bases and J by 2 bases, with 7 bases between them. CDR1 is MRHNA and CDR2 is SNTAGT in the germline V gene.

To note about this clone: Other DNA sequences in this sample translate to the same CDR3. The V and J genes are TRBV6-1 and TRBJ2-6, with D unresolved. CDR1 is MNHNS, CDR2 SASEGT, per germline. The V end was cut by 6 bases, the J end by 0 bases, with 6 bases between. The CDR3 totals 14 residues. DNA of the CDR3: TGTGCCAGCAGCGGTTCCTCTGGGGCCAACGTCCTGACTTTC. Encoded protein: CASSGSSGANVLTF.

The V and J genes are TRBV4-3 and TRBJ2-3; D is perhaps TRBD1 (5 bases). The ends were cut back, 0 bases at V and 1 base at J, with 8 bases in the middle. The germline V gene encodes CDR1 LGHNA and CDR2 YSLEER. CDR3 length: 15 residues. In DNA form, the CDR3 reads TGCGCCAGCAGCCAAGACAGGGTTGGCACAGATACGCAGTATTTT. Its protein is CASSQDRVGTDTQYF.